This T cell receptor (beta chain) was captured by sequencing in a study of OX40 agonist ivuxolimab in advanced cancers. Study-level information: Every patient in dose escalation had hepatocellular carcinoma, melanoma, renal cell or head and neck cancer.

With V trimmed by 2 bases and J by 6 bases, 0 bases remained unmatched. Germline V gene sequence: CDR1 MNHEY, CDR2 SVGAGI. This CDR3 has 12 residues. This clone was observed once. Sampled blood was obtained at baseline, cycle 4 day 1, and cycle 7 day 1. TCRdb's copy holds only in-frame clones and misses some; the assay was immunoSEQ multiplex PCR. The sample has 25,000 or so clones; around 84% are singletons. This sequence joins TRBV6-5 and TRBJ1-2; 7 bases map to TRBD1. The origin of this receptor is an adult with an advanced solid tumor such as melanoma, head and neck, liver or kidney cancer. Sequencing was performed on CD4+ or CD8+ T cells sorted from blood, taken in a trial of the OX40 agonist ivuxolimab. The CDR3: CASSYTGDGYTF. The CDR3 DNA reads TGTGCCAGCAGTTACACAGGGGATGGCTACACCTTC.